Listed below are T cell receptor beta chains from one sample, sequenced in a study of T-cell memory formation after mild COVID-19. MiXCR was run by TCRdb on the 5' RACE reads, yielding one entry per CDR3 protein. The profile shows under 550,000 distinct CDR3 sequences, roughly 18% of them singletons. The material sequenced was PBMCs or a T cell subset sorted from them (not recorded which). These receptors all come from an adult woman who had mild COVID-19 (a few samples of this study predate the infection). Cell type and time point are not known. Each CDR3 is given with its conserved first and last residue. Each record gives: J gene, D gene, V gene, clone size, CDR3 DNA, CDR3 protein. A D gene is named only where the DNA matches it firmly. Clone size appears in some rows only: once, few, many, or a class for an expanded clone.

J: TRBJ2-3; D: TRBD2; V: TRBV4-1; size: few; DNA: TGCGCCAGCAGCCAAGACTTCGGACTAGCGGGAGCAACTAGCACAGATACGCAGTATTTT; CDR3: CASSQDFGLAGATSTDTQYF
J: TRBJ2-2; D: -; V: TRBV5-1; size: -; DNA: TGCGCCAGCATCCGATCGGCAGATAACACCGGGGAGCTGTTTTTT; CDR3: CASIRSADNTGELFF
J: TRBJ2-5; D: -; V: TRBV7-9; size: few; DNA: TGTGCCAGCAGCCCCGCATGGCAAGAGACCCAGTACTTC; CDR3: CASSPAWQETQYF
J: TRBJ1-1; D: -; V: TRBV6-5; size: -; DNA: TGTGCCAGCGCCGGGGGAACTGAAGCTTTCTTT; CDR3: CASAGGTEAFF
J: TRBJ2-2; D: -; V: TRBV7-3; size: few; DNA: TGTGCCAGCAGCCTATCTTATGGGGCCACCGGGGAGCTGTTTTTT; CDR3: CASSLSYGATGELFF
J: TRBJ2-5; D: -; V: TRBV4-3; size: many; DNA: TGCGCCAGCAGCCAAGGCGGGGCCACCCTAGAGACCCAGTACTTC; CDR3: CASSQGGATLETQYF
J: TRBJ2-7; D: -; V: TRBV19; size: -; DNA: TGTGCCAGTAGTAGCGGGTACAACTACGAGCAGTACTTC; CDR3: CASSSGYNYEQYF
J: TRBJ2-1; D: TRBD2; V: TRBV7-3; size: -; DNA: TGTGCCAGCAGCTTATCGCGGGGGGAATACAATGAGCAGTTCTTC; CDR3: CASSLSRGEYNEQFF
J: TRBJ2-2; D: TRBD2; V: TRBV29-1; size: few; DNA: TGCAGCGTTGCCCCCGGGACTAGCAGTAACGGGGAGCTGTTTTTT; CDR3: CSVAPGTSSNGELFF
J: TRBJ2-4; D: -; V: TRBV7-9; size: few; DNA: TGTGCCAGCAGCTTAGTTGGCTCCAAAAACATTCAGTACTTC; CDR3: CASSLVGSKNIQYF
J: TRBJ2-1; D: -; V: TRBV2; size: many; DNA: TGTGCCAGCAGGGAGACAGCATTTGAGCAGTTCTTC; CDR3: CASRETAFEQFF
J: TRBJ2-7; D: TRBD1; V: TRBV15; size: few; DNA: TGTGCCACCAGCAGTCCACCAGGACAGGGGGGGTTGTCCGAGCAGTACTTC; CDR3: CATSSPPGQGGLSEQYF
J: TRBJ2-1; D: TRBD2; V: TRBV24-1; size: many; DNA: TGTGCCACCAGTGATTTCTCCCCTAGCGGAGGTACTGAGCAGTTCTTC; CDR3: CATSDFSPSGGTEQFF
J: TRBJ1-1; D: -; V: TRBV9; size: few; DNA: TGTGCCAGCAGCGCCTCGTGGGTGGGAGGCACTGAAGCTTTCTTT; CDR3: CASSASWVGGTEAFF
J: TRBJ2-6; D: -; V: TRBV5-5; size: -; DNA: TGTGCCAGCGGGGACTTACTATCTGGGGCCAACGTCCTGACTTTC; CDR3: CASGDLLSGANVLTF
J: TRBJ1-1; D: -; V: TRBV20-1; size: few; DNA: TGCAGAGCTGGAGGGGGGGCGGCCACTGAAGCTTTCTTT; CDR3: CRAGGGAATEAFF
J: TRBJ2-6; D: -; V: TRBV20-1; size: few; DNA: TGCAGTGCTAGAGATCTGGGAGCCGGACGCTCTGGGGCCAACGTCCTGACTTTC; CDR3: CSARDLGAGRSGANVLTF
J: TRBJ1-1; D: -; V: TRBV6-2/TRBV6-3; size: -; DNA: TGTGCCAGCAGTCCTGACAGAACCATGAACACTGAAGCTTTCTTT; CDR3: CASSPDRTMNTEAFF
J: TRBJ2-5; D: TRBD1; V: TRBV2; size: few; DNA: TGTGCCAGCAGCGAGGGACAGGGGGCAAGGGAGACCCAGTACTTC; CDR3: CASSEGQGARETQYF
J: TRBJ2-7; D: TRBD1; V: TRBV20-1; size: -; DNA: TGCAGTGCCCCCCTTGGACAGGGAAGGGAGCAGTACTTC; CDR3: CSAPLGQGREQYF
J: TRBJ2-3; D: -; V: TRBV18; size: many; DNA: TGTGCCAGCTCACCCTCCCGGGCTGGGACCGATACGCAGTATTTT; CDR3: CASSPSRAGTDTQYF
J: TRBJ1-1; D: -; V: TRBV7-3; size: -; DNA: TGTGCCAGCAGCTTAATAGGAGGGATGAACACTGAAGCTTTCTTT; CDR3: CASSLIGGMNTEAFF
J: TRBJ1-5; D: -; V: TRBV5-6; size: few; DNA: TGTGCCAGCAGTCGCTCCTGGGAGGGGGATCAGCCCCAGCATTTT; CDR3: CASSRSWEGDQPQHF
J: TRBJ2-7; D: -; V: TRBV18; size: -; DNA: TGTGCCAGCTCACCATTGGGAACGTACGAGCAGTACTTC; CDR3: CASSPLGTYEQYF
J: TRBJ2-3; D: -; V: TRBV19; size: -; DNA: TGTGCCACCTTGGACGGTAGCACAGATACGCAGTATTTT; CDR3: CATLDGSTDTQYF
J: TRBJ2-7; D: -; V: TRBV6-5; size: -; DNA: TGTGCCAGCAAAGCGGGTGGGGACGAGCAGTACTTC; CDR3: CASKAGGDEQYF
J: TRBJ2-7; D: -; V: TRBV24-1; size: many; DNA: TGTGCCACCAGTGAGCATCCGGGGTCCTCCTACGAGCAGTACTTC; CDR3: CATSEHPGSSYEQYF
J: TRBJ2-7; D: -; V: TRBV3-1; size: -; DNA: TGTGCCAGCAGCCAAGCCAAGTCCGGGACCTACGGCTACGAGCAGTACTTC; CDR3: CASSQAKSGTYGYEQYF
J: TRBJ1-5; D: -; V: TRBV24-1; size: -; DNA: TGTGCCACCAGCTGGCAGGGGAATCAGCCCCAGCATTTT; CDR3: CATSWQGNQPQHF
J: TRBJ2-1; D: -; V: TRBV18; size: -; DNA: TGTGCCAGCTCATCGAGGATAACCAACAATGAGCAGTTCTTC; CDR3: CASSSRITNNEQFF
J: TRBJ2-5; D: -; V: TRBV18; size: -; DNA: TGTGCCAGCTCAACGGGACTGCTGGAGACCCAGTACTTC; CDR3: CASSTGLLETQYF
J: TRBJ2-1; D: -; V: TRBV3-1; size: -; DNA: TGTGCCAGCAGCCAAGATCTATCAGGGGTACCCGATGAGCAGTTCTTC; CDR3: CASSQDLSGVPDEQFF
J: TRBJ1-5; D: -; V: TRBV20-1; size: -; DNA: TGCAGTGCTAGGAGGAGCGGCCTCAATCAGCCCCAGCATTTT; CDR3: CSARRSGLNQPQHF
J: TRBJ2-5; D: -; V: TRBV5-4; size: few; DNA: TGTGCCAGCAGCGAAGGTGGAAGGGCGGAGACCCAGTACTTC; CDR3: CASSEGGRAETQYF
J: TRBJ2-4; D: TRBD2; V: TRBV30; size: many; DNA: TGTGCCTGGACCTACCCGCCGGGGAGCTCTAGCGGGGGGAGAAACATTCAGTACTTC; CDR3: CAWTYPPGSSSGGRNIQYF
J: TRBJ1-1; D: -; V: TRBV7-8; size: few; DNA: TGTGCCAGCAGCTTTGGAGGGCCCTTGAACACTGAAGCTTTCTTT; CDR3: CASSFGGPLNTEAFF
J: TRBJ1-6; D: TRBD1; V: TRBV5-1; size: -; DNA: TGCGCCAGCAGGGAGGGGGACAGGGAGTTTTCACCCCTCCACTTT; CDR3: CASREGDREFSPLHF
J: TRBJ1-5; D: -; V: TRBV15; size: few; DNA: TGTGCCACCAGCAGAAGACCAGATCAGCCCCAGCATTTT; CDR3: CATSRRPDQPQHF
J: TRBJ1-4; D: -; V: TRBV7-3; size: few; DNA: TGTGCCAGCAGCCCCGGAGGGATAAATGAAAAACTGTTTTTT; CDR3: CASSPGGINEKLFF
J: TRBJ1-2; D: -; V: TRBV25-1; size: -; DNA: TGTGCCAGCAGTGAACACGGACCTAACTATGGCTACACCTTC; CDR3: CASSEHGPNYGYTF
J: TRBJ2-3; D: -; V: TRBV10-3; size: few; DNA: TGTGCCACCGCCCGCCTCGAGACCAGGGATACGCAGTATTTT; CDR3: CATARLETRDTQYF
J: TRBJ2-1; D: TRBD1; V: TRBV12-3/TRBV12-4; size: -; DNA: TGTGCCAGCAACTTAGGGGACAGCAGGAATGAGCAGTTCTTC; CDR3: CASNLGDSRNEQFF
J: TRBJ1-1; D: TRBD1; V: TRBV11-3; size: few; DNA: TGTGCCAGCAGCCCCCAACCGGGACAGGAGATTCTCTTT; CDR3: CASSPQPGQEILF
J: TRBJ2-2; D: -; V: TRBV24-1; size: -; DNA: TGTGCCACCGCCAGGACTGAGACCGGGGAGCTGTTTTTT; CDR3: CATARTETGELFF
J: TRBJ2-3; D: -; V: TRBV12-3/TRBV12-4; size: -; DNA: TGTGCCAGCAGACCGGGCCGGTCCACAGATACGCAGTATTTT; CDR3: CASRPGRSTDTQYF
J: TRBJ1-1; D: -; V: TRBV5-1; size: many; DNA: TGCGCCAGCAGCGTGCTCGGACCGACGAACACTGAAGCTTTCTTT; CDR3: CASSVLGPTNTEAFF